These T cell receptor beta chains were read from a single sample in a study of PD-L1 blockade in urothelial cancer. Here immunoSEQ multiplex PCR was the method, and the copy in TCRdb shows in-frame clones only, minus some. The sample has 72,000 or so clones; 88% are singletons. The sample here was PBMCs, taken around atezolizumab (anti-PD-L1) treatment. These receptors all come from a man in his sixties with urothelial cancer. The conserved cysteine and the conserved F or W are not part of the CDR3 here. D genes are given only for firm matches.

>TRBD1|TRBJ2-4|TRBV4-2
ASSQGQGARDIQY
>-|TRBJ1-2|TRBV6-5
ASSYSRGFINYGYT
>TRBD1|TRBJ1-1|TRBV5-1
ASSLRQGRDTEAF
>-|TRBJ2-5|TRBV11-1
ASRGRRVEETQY
>-|TRBJ2-7|TRBV30
AWGPGQSTYEQY
>-|TRBJ2-3|TRBV5-1
ASSLRERKSTDTQY
>-|TRBJ2-6|TRBV5-1
ASITQGSGANVLT
>TRBD1|TRBJ2-1|TRBV11-3
ASSQGQVLSEQF
>TRBD1|TRBJ2-7|TRBV7-6
ASSSHLGQGTGEQY
>-|TRBJ1-1|TRBV25-1
ASSELREKGRAF
>TRBD2|TRBJ2-3|TRBV19
ASSILAGGITDTQY
>-|TRBJ1-2|TRBV30
AWSDAGVVGYGYT
>-|TRBJ2-2|TRBV6-8
ASGKPGGAWADTGELF
>TRBD2|TRBJ2-1|TRBV7-3
ASSSGTSGRNEQF
>-|TRBJ2-7|TRBV30
AWSVQGDEQY
>-|TRBJ1-5|TRBV27
ASSLMEGNQPQH
>TRBD1|TRBJ2-1|TRBV2
ASSKQGQGEGEQF
>-|TRBJ1-1|TRBV9
ASSGQQGPYTEAF
>-|TRBJ2-1|TRBV6-6
ATSTIGEQF
>TRBD2|TRBJ2-7|TRBV5-1
ASRNGLAGEYEQY
>TRBD1|TRBJ1-5|TRBV5-1
ASSPGTGMTNQPQH
>-|TRBJ2-1|TRBV28
ASRQAGQYNEQF
>TRBD2|TRBJ2-1|TRBV6-1
ASSEALSGGYNEQF
>TRBD1|TRBJ1-1|TRBV27
ASSPLQGALFAEAF
>TRBD2|TRBJ2-7|TRBV28
ASSFVREYYEQY
>-|TRBJ1-1|TRBV6-5
ASGRGGAGTEAF
>-|TRBJ1-4|TRBV27
ASSSRPLYLQRDEKLF
>TRBD1|TRBJ2-7|TRBV27
ASSWKGQGGEQY
>TRBD1|TRBJ2-7|TRBV2
ASSDPGGVGEQY
>-|TRBJ2-5|TRBV5-1
ASSWGSGNQETQY
>TRBD1|TRBJ1-1|TRBV5-1
ASSFQRDRGPGTEAF
>-|TRBJ1-5|TRBV5-1
ASSRLVPHTVNSGNQPQH
>-|TRBJ1-1|TRBV9
ASSVVTANTEAF
>-|TRBJ1-3|TRBV6-1
ASRLQRVIDTIY
>TRBD1|TRBJ1-5|TRBV7-3
ASSPMFGTGLSNQPQH
>TRBD1|TRBJ2-7|TRBV18
ASSLMTGDITYEQY
>-|TRBJ1-3|TRBV7-9
ASSYGQGNTIY
>TRBD1|TRBJ1-1|TRBV10-1
ASSVLGTALNTEAF
>TRBD1|TRBJ1-5|TRBV6-5
ASSYGTEQPQH
>-|TRBJ2-2|TRBV18
ASTSPGPTGELF
>-|TRBJ2-5|TRBV19
ATRLVPGETQY
>TRBD1|TRBJ1-5|TRBV7-9
ASSGTAGRDQPQH
>-|TRBJ1-3|TRBV7-9
ASSFSDVGGGNTIY
>TRBD1|TRBJ1-2|TRBV29-1
SAKTGNGYT
>-|TRBJ2-5|TRBV28
ASRKGGKETQY
>TRBD1|TRBJ1-2|TRBV19
ASSSGHGQGARYGYT
>TRBD1|TRBJ2-5|TRBV29-1
SVEGQGGETQY
>-|TRBJ2-2|TRBV5-1
ASSSPTNTGELF
>-|TRBJ1-2|TRBV19
ASSIGHRVAYGYT
>TRBD1|TRBJ1-1|TRBV19
ASRLRQGIAEAF
>TRBD1|TRBJ2-1|TRBV11-3
ASSSGDRAYEQF
>TRBD2|TRBJ2-3|TRBV5-1
ARRLALSTDTQY
>-|TRBJ1-2|TRBV6-5
ASSKGAVNYGYT
>TRBD2|TRBJ2-1|TRBV11-3
ASSLGTSFGNEQF
>TRBD1|TRBJ2-1|TRBV11-1
ASTARMTGGEQF
>-|TRBJ1-1|TRBV9
ASSVAASGRSGSTEAF
>TRBD2|TRBJ2-1|TRBV27
ASSHGTSGNNEQF
>TRBD1|TRBJ1-2|TRBV7-2
ASSLRDSDRGGGYT
>TRBD1|TRBJ2-2|TRBV23-1
ASSQTGLLRVGVLSNTGELF
>TRBD2|TRBJ2-7|TRBV27
ASSLSTTSGLKA